Listed below are T cell receptor beta chains from one sample, sequenced in a study of cytomegalovirus exposure and HLA in healthy donors. The protocol was immunoSEQ multiplex PCR, while the TCRdb copy is restricted to in-frame clones and leaves out a portion. The data show about 130,000 clones, with roughly 89% seen just once and around 9% held by the top ten. The sample was PBMCs. The receptors originated from a young woman in good health and CMV-seropositive. The CDR3 runs from the conserved cysteine through the conserved F or W. D genes are given only for firm matches. Clone sizes are given selectively: once, few, many, or a class where the clone is expanded.

D gene	clone size	V gene	J gene	CDR3 DNA	CDR3 protein
-	-	TRBV12-5	TRBJ2-3	TGTGCTAGTGGAAGGGCGGGGACAGATACGCAGTATTTT	CASGRAGTDTQYF
TRBD2	-	TRBV27	TRBJ2-1	TGTGCCAGCAGTTTAAGTGGGCTAGCGGGGGCCCACCCAGCGTTCTTC	CASSLSGLAGAHPAFF
-	once	TRBV2	TRBJ2-7	TGTGCCAGCAGCAGCGACAGGTACGAGCAGTACTTC	CASSSDRYEQYF
TRBD1	-	TRBV2	TRBJ2-7	TGTGCCAGCTGGGACAGGATTCACGAGCAGTACTTC	CASWDRIHEQYF
-	-	TRBV19	TRBJ1-2	TGTGCCAGTAGAATGAAGGGGGTGGTGGTCTATGGCTACACCTTC	CASRMKGVVVYGYTF
TRBD1	-	TRBV4-1	TRBJ1-2	TGCGCCAGCAGCCAACACCAGGGGGCAGGCTATGGCTACACCTTC	CASSQHQGAGYGYTF
TRBD1	-	TRBV6-5	TRBJ2-2	TGTGCCAGCAGTTTATATGTCACAGGGGCCACCGGGGAGCTGTTTTTT	CASSLYVTGATGELFF
TRBD1	-	TRBV7-8	TRBJ1-1	TGTGCCAGCAGCCTCCAGGGGGCTCACACTGAAGCTTTCTTT	CASSLQGAHTEAFF
TRBD1	-	TRBV2	TRBJ2-7	TGTGCCAGCAGTGGACAGGGGGCACGCGGGGGCGAGCAGTACTTC	CASSGQGARGGEQYF
-	-	TRBV19	TRBJ1-1	TGTGCCAGTACCCTAGGGAGGGTGAACACTGAAGCTTTCTTT	CASTLGRVNTEAFF
TRBD2	-	TRBV11-2	TRBJ2-7	TGTGCCAGCAACCCCCTAGCGGGGGGCTACGAGCAGTACTTC	CASNPLAGGYEQYF
TRBD1	-	TRBV5-5	TRBJ2-2	TGTGCCAGCAGCCGCCAGGGGGTTAAGAACACCGGGGAGCTGTTTTTT	CASSRQGVKNTGELFF
-	once	TRBV19	TRBJ1-2	TGTGCCAGTAGTATTTCGTCCGGGGACTATGGCTACACCTTC	CASSISSGDYGYTF
TRBD1	-	TRBV6-5	TRBJ1-2	TGTGCCAGCAGTTACCTGACAGGGGAGTCCAACTATGGCTACACCTTC	CASSYLTGESNYGYTF
-	-	TRBV7-9	TRBJ1-2	TGTGCCAGCAGCCCGATGACAGGAAATCATGGCTACACCTTC	CASSPMTGNHGYTF
-	-	TRBV27	TRBJ2-5	TGTGCCAGCAGTTTGCACAGCCAAGAGACCCAGTACTTC	CASSLHSQETQYF
TRBD1	-	TRBV19	TRBJ1-1	TGTGCCAGTAGCCTACAGGGGGCGGACACTGAAGCTTTCTTT	CASSLQGADTEAFF
-	-	TRBV28	TRBJ2-5	TGTGCCAGCAGCCCCGCTAGGCTTGAAGAGACCCAGTACTTC	CASSPARLEETQYF
-	-	TRBV11-2	TRBJ2-5	TGTGCCAGCAGCTTCAAAGAGACCCAGTACTTC	CASSFKETQYF
-	-	TRBV5-5	TRBJ2-7	TGTGCCAGCAGCTCCTACACAGGGTCCGAGCAGTACTTC	CASSSYTGSEQYF
-	-	TRBV5-1	TRBJ1-2	TGCGCCAGCAGCTTCGAAGGGGTAGGCCTATGGGGCTACACCTTC	CASSFEGVGLWGYTF
-	many	TRBV5-1	TRBJ2-5	TGCGCCAGCAGCTTGGGGGGCGGGGTGACCCAAGAGACCCAGTACTTC	CASSLGGGVTQETQYF
-	-	TRBV4-3	TRBJ2-3	TGCGCCAGCAGCCAAAGTTCTGGGGGGTACCTCACAGATACGCAGTATTTT	CASSQSSGGYLTDTQYF
-	-	TRBV6-5	TRBJ1-4	TGTGCCAGCAGCCCACCCGGGTTAAGGGAAAAACTGTTTTTT	CASSPPGLREKLFF
-	-	TRBV28	TRBJ1-5	TGTGCCAGCACTCGGGGTGGAGGGCAAGGTCAGCCCCAGCATTTT	CASTRGGGQGQPQHF
TRBD2	-	TRBV2	TRBJ2-7	TGTGCCAGCAGTAGCGGGGGGCCAGGCTACGAGCAGTACTTC	CASSSGGPGYEQYF
TRBD2	-	TRBV4-1	TRBJ2-3	TGCGCCAGCAGCCAAACCGGGACTAGCGGGGGTACGCAGTATTTT	CASSQTGTSGGTQYF
TRBD1	-	TRBV10-3	TRBJ2-1	TGTGCCATCAGGACAGGGACAGGGGCGGACAATGAGCAGTTCTTC	CAIRTGTGADNEQFF
TRBD1	-	TRBV2	TRBJ1-2	TGTGCCAGCAGGCCGGGACAGGGAAGCTACACCTTC	CASRPGQGSYTF
-	-	TRBV27	TRBJ2-3	TGTGCCAGCAGGGGTATGGTGGGGGGGCTGGATACGCAGTATTTT	CASRGMVGGLDTQYF
TRBD1	-	TRBV27	TRBJ2-3	TGTGCCAGCAGTTTACTCTCGCGACAGGGTCCCGGTACGCAGTATTTT	CASSLLSRQGPGTQYF
TRBD2	-	TRBV14	TRBJ2-1	TGTGCCAGCAGCCACCTCCCTGGACTAGCGGGGGTTACCTACAATGAGCAGTTCTTC	CASSHLPGLAGVTYNEQFF
-	-	TRBV7-9	TRBJ2-4	TGTGCCAGCAGCTTAGCCAATCAGGGCGCCAGGAACATTCAGTACTTC	CASSLANQGARNIQYF
-	-	TRBV28	TRBJ1-1	TGTGCCAGCAGTTTAAGACGACAGCCCACTGAAGCTTTCTTT	CASSLRRQPTEAFF
TRBD2	-	TRBV2	TRBJ2-7	TGTGCCAGCAGTGCCGGGGGGGAGCAGTACTTC	CASSAGGEQYF
-	few	TRBV7-6	TRBJ2-3	TGTGCCAGCAGCTTAGCTGCGGATACGCAGTATTTT	CASSLAADTQYF
-	-	TRBV2	TRBJ2-3	TGTGCCAGCAGTGACAGACCAAGCGCAGATACGCAGTATTTT	CASSDRPSADTQYF
-	once	TRBV4-3	TRBJ1-5	TGCGCCAGCAGCCAAGATCAGGGAGGAGGAAGCAATCAGCCCCAGCATTTT	CASSQDQGGGSNQPQHF
TRBD2	-	TRBV7-2	TRBJ2-7	TGTGCCAGCAGCTTACAACTAGCGGGGGGTGTCTTC	CASSLQLAGGVF
-	few	TRBV6-1	TRBJ1-1	TGTGCCAGCAGTGAAGCTGGACGGGGGAACACTGAAGCTTTCTTT	CASSEAGRGNTEAFF
TRBD1	-	TRBV27	TRBJ1-1	TGTGCCAGCAGTGTCAGGGGGCAGAACACTGAAGCTTTCTTT	CASSVRGQNTEAFF
-	-	TRBV25-1	TRBJ1-1	TGTGCCAGCACCTTGAACACTGAAGCTTTCTTT	CASTLNTEAFF
-	few	TRBV14	TRBJ1-1	TGTGCCAGCAGCCCGGGGCGGGGAACTGAAGCTTTCTTT	CASSPGRGTEAFF
TRBD1	many	TRBV5-8	TRBJ1-4	TGTGCCAGCAGATCGGGACAGGGGAAGGAAAAACTGTTTTTT	CASRSGQGKEKLFF
TRBD1	-	TRBV5-1	TRBJ2-2	TGCGCCAGCAGAACCGGGACAGGGGGATCGAACACCGGGGAGCTGTTTTTT	CASRTGTGGSNTGELFF
TRBD1	many	TRBV19	TRBJ2-7	TGTGCCAGTAGTTTGTCAGGGGGCAGCCACGAGCAGTACTTC	CASSLSGGSHEQYF
-	once	TRBV5-6	TRBJ2-7	TGTGCCAGCACCGATGGGGGGTCCAGGGCCTACGAGCAGTACTTC	CASTDGGSRAYEQYF
-	-	TRBV28	TRBJ1-6	TGTGCCAGCAGTTTAATTCCGGGGATGGGGTTTGATTCACCCCTCCACTTT	CASSLIPGMGFDSPLHF
-	-	TRBV6-5	TRBJ2-7	TGTGCCAGCAGTTACGGGACAAACTCCTACGAGCAGTACTTC	CASSYGTNSYEQYF
-	-	TRBV4-3	TRBJ2-1	TGCGCCAGCAGCCAAGATCGGGTAGGCTACAATGAGCAGTTCTTC	CASSQDRVGYNEQFF
-	-	TRBV12-5	TRBJ1-5	TGTGCTAGTGGTTTGGGAGGGTACAATCAGCCCCAGCATTTT	CASGLGGYNQPQHF
TRBD1	-	TRBV7-6	TRBJ1-2	TGTGCCAGCAGCTCGACAGGGGAGGATGGCTACACCTTC	CASSSTGEDGYTF
TRBD1	-	TRBV5-1	TRBJ2-3	TGCGCCAGCAGCATAGGACAGGGGGGAGATACGCAGTATTTT	CASSIGQGGDTQYF
-	-	TRBV15	TRBJ2-3	TGTGCCACAAGCTCTAGCACAGATACGCAGTATTTT	CATSSSTDTQYF
-	-	TRBV4-3	TRBJ1-2	TGCGCCAGCAGCCAAGCTGGCCAGGGGCGTTACTATGGCTACACCTTC	CASSQAGQGRYYGYTF